The sequence of this TCR beta chain was determined in a study of cytomegalovirus exposure and HLA in healthy donors (dated by TCRdb to 2015 to 2018). For context, the study as a whole: According to an earlier analysis of 550 to 750 of the donors, some 180 million T cells yielded some 110 million unique TCR beta sequences and 276 Gb of sequence data. About 310 gigabases of sequencing data and tens of millions of unique TCR sequences were included in an early release covering about 600 HLA-typed donors. To predict cytomegalovirus infection status, the study brought together high-throughput TCR immunosequencing, statistical association of individual TCRs with disease status, and machine learning. A later analysis re-examined previously published TCR beta repertoires from roughly 650 donors and added high-resolution HLA genotyping to investigate patterns of TCR occurrence. The aim of the study was to test whether cataloging public T cell receptors could identify signatures of past pathogen exposure. In the later analysis, no new phenotypic data were used to find candidate immune exposures; instead, reliance was placed on TCR beta sequences and their occurrence across donors. The number of donors typed differed by locus, with 629-630 for A, B, C, DRB1 and DQB1, approximately 500 for DQA1, approximately 570 for DPA1, and some 440 for DPB1. Donor age, sex, ethnicity and CMV serostatus were compiled alongside the repertoire data. A later genetic analysis took genome-wide SNP genotypes for about three fifths of the 666 donors and used that subset as a discovery cohort. Using immunosequencing, the study profiled T cell repertoires from 550 to 750 subjects and related those repertoires to cytomegalovirus serostatus. In an earlier analysis of about 590 of the donors, high-throughput TCR beta sequencing was used to judge whether each TCR beta V gene segment behaved as functional or pseudogenic. In addition to the first cohort of hundreds of subjects, a separate validation cohort of 130 or so different subjects was used. Among about 400 genotyped donors of the cohort, an average of approximately 200,000 unique TCR beta nucleotide sequences was sequenced per donor, of which about 18% were non-productive. Every repertoire in the discovery cohort had been generated on one and the same sequencing platform. HLA typing covered class I and class II loci at four-digit resolution. Of the roughly 400 genotyped donors, 75% to 85% were placed in the genetic ancestry cluster associated with self-reported Caucasian donors. About five DR-DQ haplotypes were treated as single units for association and clustering because of strong linkage in the cohort. The research as a whole found: According to the authors, the approach could potentially be generalized to other disease states and immunological phenotypes. Immune exposure information for the cohort was limited to CMV serostatus. A later analysis found that TCR association rates varied across HLA loci, with DRB1 alleles showing the most associated TCRs and HLA-C alleles the fewest. Sequencing depth was assumed to be roughly uniform across donors in the presence/absence analyses, though that assumption may not hold. Most CMV-associated TCR beta chains appeared to be HLA-restricted in a later analysis, and the HLA associations seemed to be driven largely by CMV exposure. In a later analysis, several top co-occurrence clusters were reported to appear linked to parvovirus B19, influenza, CMV and Epstein-Barr virus. The classifier was reported to diagnose cytomegalovirus status with high specificity and sensitivity in both the original and validation cohorts. Linkage disequilibrium might explain the correlated functional status among segregating V segments, but an unknown experimental factor could not be excluded. In a later genetic analysis, fewer N-insertions in productive TCRs were reported among donors in an Asian-associated ancestry cluster than the roughly 670-donor mean. A later analysis associated about 18,000 TCR beta sequences with specific HLA alleles at a false discovery rate of 0.05. The cohort was sequenced for TCR beta chains only, and without alpha or paired-chain data the features that could be detected were limited. In the study, 150 to 200 TCR beta chains were listed as associated with cytomegalovirus. Across donors, most TCR sequences were observed very rarely, whereas some public TCRs were present in many individuals. A further reported finding was that TCR beta sequences accurately predicted the HLA-A and HLA-B alleles for most subjects in the first cohort. In a later analysis, HLA-associated TCR beta chains were found to be more clonally expanded and to have lower generation probabilities than equally common non-associated chains. In vitro tests confirmed that three of the cytomegalovirus-associated TCR beta chains recognize cytomegalovirus antigens. A cluster of highly shared sequence variants was judged likely to represent a technical artifact of the sequencing pipeline. Because HLA typing was unavailable for some donors at each locus, only the typed subset was used in association tests. Because counts were too low, 15 to 20 rarely observed V segments, including chromosome 9 orphons, were left out of the earlier analysis of approximately 500 of the donors. V-gene and J-gene trimming of TCR beta chains was associated with a missense DCLRE1C variant in a later genetic analysis, and the association was replicated in an independent cohort. Strong co-occurrence of HLA alleles, especially DR and DQ, made assigning TCR associations to individual alleles difficult. An earlier analysis of several hundred of the donors showed that most TCR beta V segments appeared in productive rearrangements either about 87% or about 30% of the time, which broadly matched IMGT annotations.

As for this clone: Its target antigen remains unknown. One base away there is no much larger clone; base qualities are not given.

The cohort consisted of 670 or so healthy bone marrow donors. All cohort members were sampled while nominally healthy, although unrecorded immune exposures were likely present. The donor was CMV seronegative and was included in the group of 352 seronegative cohort members. Every donor gave a peripheral blood sample, and the peripheral blood mononuclear cells from that sample were used for TCR beta sequencing. The Qiagen DNeasy Blood Extraction Kit was used to extract genomic DNA from the blood cell samples. The library came from the immunoSEQ multiplex PCR assay. For the multiplex PCR, a mixture combining 60 forward primers for TCR Vbeta segments and 13 reverse primers for TCR Jbeta segments was used. A multiplex PCR assay on genomic DNA amplified the CDR3 region of rearranged TCR beta genes. The amplified TCR beta libraries were sequenced on the Illumina HiSeq System as 87-base-pair reads. From the authors' description of their analysis: In a later analysis, 77 million or so unique TCR beta chains were counted across the 500 to 850 repertoires, and approximately 9.9 million of these chains were shared by at least two donors. A nearest-neighbor algorithm error-corrected the raw reads and collapsed the reads into unique sequences, merging closely related sequences to remove PCR and sequencing errors. Alignment of CDR3 sequences to IMGT reference sequences was used to assign V, D and J gene segments. For a sequence to be retained, a match of at least six nucleotides was required to both a V gene segment and a J gene segment. Rearrangements were classified as productive when the CDR3 lacked stop codons and remained in frame with V and J, and all other rearrangements were classified as non-productive. CDR3 was defined according to IMGT convention as the region running from the second conserved V-encoded cysteine to the conserved J-encoded phenylalanine. The earlier analysis of 587 of the donors excluded sequences that lacked an unambiguous match to a single V gene segment. An earlier analysis of 587 of the donors classified V segments as functional when productive rearrangements were above 56.7% and as segregating when the standard deviation between donors was above 5%. To diagnose cytomegalovirus status from the catalog of TCR beta chain sequences, a statistical classification framework was built. In a later analysis, TCR nucleotide sequences were compared against IMGT/GENE-DB human TR gene sequences so that V and J genes could be assigned. A later analysis assigned CDR3 sequences and most-parsimonious VDJ recombination scenarios with the TCRdist pipeline. In a later analysis, each TCR beta chain was defined by its CDR3 amino acid sequence together with its V-gene family, and reads lacking a unique V-gene family were excluded. As a way to deal with suspected cross-contamination and a sequencing artifact, a later analysis dropped 450 to 600 nucleotide sequences that were highly shared and had low generation probability. A later analysis calculated a clonal expansion index for each public chain from normalized within-repertoire ranks of inferred template counts. Generation probabilities in a later analysis came from a VDJ recombination model fitted to out-of-frame rearrangements, and those results were checked against IGoR. In a later analysis, TCR-TCR, TCR-HLA and TCR-CMV co-occurrence was scored with hypergeometric tests, and a repertoire-size bias correction was applied to TCR pairs. False discovery rates were estimated in a later analysis by permuting HLA or CMV assignments 20 times. In a later analysis, co-occurring TCRs were grouped using DBSCAN, with TCRdist sequence similarity added in when clustering inside HLA-allele-positive subsets. Co-occurrence clustering excluded repertoires with fewer than 30,000 or more than 120,000 public chains, plus five with anomalous nucleotide sharing. TCRdb mirrors the immuneACCESS table, restricted to in-frame sequences. Some clones are absent from its copies; in checked studies, under half trace to an unresolved V gene, and the reason for the others is unknown. The V and J calls and clone size are taken from that table; D and trimming were inferred from the DNA. This sample holds tens of thousands of clones; around 75% were observed only once. Around 2% of the sample rests with the top ten.

The TCR originated in a man aged 35-49 years in good health and CMV-seronegative. Material: PBMCs.

The CDR3 corresponds to CASRVEVEGYTF. The bases are TGTGCCAGCAGGGTCGAAGTGGAGGGCTACACCTTC. The rearrangement combines TRBV28 with TRBJ1-2; confidence is insufficient to name the D gene. Inclusive of the bounding cysteine and phenylalanine, the CDR3 is 12 residues long. Just the 36-base CDR3 DNA is kept, in frame starting at base 1. CDR1 MDHEN and CDR2 SYDVKM were looked up in the germline V gene. The germline ends are 13 bases apart after V is trimmed by 6 bases and J by 8 bases.